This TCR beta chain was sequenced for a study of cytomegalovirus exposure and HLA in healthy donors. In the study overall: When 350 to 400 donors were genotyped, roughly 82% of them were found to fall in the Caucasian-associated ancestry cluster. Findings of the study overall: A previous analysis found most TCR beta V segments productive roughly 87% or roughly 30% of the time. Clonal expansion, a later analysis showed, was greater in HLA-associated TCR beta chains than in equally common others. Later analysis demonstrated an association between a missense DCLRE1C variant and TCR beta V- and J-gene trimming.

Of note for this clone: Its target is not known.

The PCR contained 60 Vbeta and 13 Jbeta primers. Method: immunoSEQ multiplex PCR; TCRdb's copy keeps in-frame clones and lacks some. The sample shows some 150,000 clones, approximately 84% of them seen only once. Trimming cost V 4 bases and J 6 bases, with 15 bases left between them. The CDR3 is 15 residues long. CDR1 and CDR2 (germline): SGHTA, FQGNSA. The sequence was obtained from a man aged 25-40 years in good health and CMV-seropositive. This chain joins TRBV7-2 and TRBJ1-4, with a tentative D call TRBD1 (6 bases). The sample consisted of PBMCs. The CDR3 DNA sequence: TGTGCCAGCAGCTCGACACAGGGAACGGATGAAAAACTGTTTTTT. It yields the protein CASSSTQGTDEKLFF.